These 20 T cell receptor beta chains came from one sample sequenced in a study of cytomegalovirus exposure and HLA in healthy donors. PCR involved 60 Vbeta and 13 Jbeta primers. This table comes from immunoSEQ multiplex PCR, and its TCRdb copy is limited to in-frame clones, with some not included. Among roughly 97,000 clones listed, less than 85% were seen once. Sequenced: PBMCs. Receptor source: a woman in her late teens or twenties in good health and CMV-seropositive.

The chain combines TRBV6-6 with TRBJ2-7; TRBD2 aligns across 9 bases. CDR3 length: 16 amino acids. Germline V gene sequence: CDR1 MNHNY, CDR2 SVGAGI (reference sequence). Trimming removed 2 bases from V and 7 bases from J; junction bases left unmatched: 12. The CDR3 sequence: CASSYRPRAGGGEQYF. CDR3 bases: TGTGCCAGCAGTTACCGCCCAAGAGCGGGAGGAGGAGAGCAGTACTTC.

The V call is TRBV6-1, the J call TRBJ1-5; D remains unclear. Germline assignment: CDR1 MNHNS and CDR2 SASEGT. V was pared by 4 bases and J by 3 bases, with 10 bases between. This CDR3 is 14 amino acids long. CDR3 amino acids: CASSVWATNQPQHF. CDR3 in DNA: TGTGCCAGCAGTGTTTGGGCCACCAATCAGCCCCAGCATTTT.

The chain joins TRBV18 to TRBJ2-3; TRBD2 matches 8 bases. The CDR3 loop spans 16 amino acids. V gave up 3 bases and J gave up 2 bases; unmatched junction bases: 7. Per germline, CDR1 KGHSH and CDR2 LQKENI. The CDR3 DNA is TGTGCCAGCTCACCCACAGCGGGAGTCGCCACAGATACGCAGTATTTT. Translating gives CASSPTAGVATDTQYF.

The DNA of the CDR3 is TGTGCCAGCAGTTTAAACTATCCGGGTTCCTTGTTGCCCAAAAACATTCAGTACTTC. Its translation is CASSLNYPGSLLPKNIQYF. V and J are TRBV27 and TRBJ2-4; D is undetermined. Germline CDR1 reads MNHEY; CDR2 reads SMNVEV (reference sequence). Between the trimmed V and J ends, which lost 2 bases and 2 bases, there was a span of 22 bases. This CDR3 is 19 amino acids long.

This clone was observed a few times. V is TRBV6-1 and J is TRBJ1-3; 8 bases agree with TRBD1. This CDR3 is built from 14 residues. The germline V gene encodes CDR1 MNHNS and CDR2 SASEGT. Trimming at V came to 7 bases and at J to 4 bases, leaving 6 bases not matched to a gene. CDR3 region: CASIQTGAGNTIYF. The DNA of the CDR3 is TGTGCCAGCATCCAGACAGGGGCCGGAAACACCATATATTTT.

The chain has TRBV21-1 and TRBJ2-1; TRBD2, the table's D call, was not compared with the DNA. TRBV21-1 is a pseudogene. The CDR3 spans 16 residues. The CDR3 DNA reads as TGTGCCAGCAGCAAAACGCGCGGGAGGCCCTACAATGAGCAGTTCTTC. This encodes CASSKTRGRPYNEQFF.

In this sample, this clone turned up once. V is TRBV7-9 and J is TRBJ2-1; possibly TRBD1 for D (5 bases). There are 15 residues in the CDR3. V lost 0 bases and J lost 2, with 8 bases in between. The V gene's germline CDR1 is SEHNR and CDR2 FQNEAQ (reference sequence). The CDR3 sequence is CASSLAQAAYNEQFF. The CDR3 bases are TGTGCCAGCAGCTTAGCACAGGCGGCCTACAATGAGCAGTTCTTC.

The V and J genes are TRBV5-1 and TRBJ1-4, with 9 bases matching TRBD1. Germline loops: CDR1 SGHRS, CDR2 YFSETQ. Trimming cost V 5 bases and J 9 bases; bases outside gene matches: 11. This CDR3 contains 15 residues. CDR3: CASSSDRGGWKKLFF. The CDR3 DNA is TGCGCCAGCAGTTCGGACAGGGGAGGGTGGAAAAAACTGTTTTTT. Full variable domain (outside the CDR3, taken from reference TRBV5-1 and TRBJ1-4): KAGVTQTPRYLIKTRGQQVTLSCSPISGHRSVSWYQQTPGQGLQFLFEYFSETQRNKGNFPGRFSGRQFSNSRSEMNVSTLELGDSALYLCASSSDRGGWKKLFFGSGTQLSVL.

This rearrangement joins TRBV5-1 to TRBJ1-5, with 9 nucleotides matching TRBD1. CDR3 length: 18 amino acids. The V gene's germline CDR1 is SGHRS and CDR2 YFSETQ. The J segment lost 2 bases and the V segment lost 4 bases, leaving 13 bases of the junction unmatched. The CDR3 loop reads CASSLGPGTGFGNQPQHF. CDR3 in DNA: TGCGCCAGCAGCCTAGGTCCCGGGACAGGGTTCGGCAATCAGCCCCAGCATTTT.

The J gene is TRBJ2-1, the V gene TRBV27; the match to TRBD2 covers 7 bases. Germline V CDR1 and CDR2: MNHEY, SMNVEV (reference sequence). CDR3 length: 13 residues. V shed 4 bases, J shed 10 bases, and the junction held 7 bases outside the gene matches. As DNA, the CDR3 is TGTGCCAGCAGTTCGGGGGGAACCAAAGAGCAGTTCTTC. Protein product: CASSSGGTKEQFF.

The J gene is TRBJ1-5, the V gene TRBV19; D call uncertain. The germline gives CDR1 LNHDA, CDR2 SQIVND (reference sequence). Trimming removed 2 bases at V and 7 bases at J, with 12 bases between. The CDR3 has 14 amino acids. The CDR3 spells CASSIMSGSQPQHF. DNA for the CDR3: TGTGCCAGTAGTATAATGTCGGGGAGCCAGCCCCAGCATTTT. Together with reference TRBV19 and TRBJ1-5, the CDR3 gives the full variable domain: DGGITQSPKYLFRKEGQNVTLSCEQNLNHDAMYWYRQDPGQGLRLIYYSQIVNDFQKGDIAEGYSVSREKKESFPLTVTSAQKNPTAFYLCASSIMSGSQPQHFGDGTRLSIL.

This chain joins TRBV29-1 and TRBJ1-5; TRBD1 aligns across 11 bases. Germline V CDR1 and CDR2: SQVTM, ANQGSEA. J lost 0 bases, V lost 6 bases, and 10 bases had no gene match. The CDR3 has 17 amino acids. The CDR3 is CSVAGTGGSGSNQPQHF. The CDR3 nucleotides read TGCAGCGTCGCCGGGACAGGGGGTAGCGGTAGCAATCAGCCCCAGCATTTT. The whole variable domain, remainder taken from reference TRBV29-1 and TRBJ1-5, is SAVISQKPSRDICQRGTSLTIQCQVDSQVTMMFWYRQQPGQSLTLIATANQGSEATYESGFVIDKFPISRPNLTFSTLTVSNMSPEDSSIYLCSVAGTGGSGSNQPQHFGDGTRLSIL.

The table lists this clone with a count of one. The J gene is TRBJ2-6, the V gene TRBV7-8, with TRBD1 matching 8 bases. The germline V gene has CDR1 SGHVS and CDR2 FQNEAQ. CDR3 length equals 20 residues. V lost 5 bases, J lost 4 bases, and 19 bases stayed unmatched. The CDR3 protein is CASSQPLIRTGTLGANVLTF. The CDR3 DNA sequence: TGTGCCAGCAGCCAACCATTGATTAGGACAGGGACTTTGGGGGCCAACGTCCTGACTTTC.

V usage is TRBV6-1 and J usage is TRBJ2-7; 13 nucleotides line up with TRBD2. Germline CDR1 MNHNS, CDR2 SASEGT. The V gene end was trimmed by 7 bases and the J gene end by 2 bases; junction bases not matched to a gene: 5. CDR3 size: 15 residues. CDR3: CASTLLAGGPYEQYF. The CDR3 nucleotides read TGTGCCAGCACCTTACTAGCGGGAGGGCCCTACGAGCAGTACTTC.

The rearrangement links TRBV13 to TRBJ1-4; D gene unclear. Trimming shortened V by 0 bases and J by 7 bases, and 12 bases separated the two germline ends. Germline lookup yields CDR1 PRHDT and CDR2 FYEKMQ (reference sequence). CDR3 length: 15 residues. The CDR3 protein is CASSLGRERGEKLFF. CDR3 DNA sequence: TGTGCCAGCAGCTTAGGGAGGGAACGGGGTGAAAAACTGTTTTTT.

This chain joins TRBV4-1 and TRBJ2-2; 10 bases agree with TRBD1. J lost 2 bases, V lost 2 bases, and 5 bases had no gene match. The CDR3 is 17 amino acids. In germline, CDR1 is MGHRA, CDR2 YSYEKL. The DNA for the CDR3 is TGCGCCAGCAGCCAACGGACAGGGGGACTAAACACCGGGGAGCTGTTTTTT. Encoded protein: CASSQRTGGLNTGELFF.

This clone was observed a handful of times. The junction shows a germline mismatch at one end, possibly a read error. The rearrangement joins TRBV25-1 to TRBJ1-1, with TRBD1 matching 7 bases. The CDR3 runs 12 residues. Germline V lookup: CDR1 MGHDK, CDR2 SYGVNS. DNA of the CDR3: TGTGCCAGCAGTGTGGAGGGGGCTGATGCTTTCTTT. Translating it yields CASSVEGADAFF. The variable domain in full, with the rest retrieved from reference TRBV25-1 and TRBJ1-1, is EADIYQTPRYLVIGTGKKITLECSQTMGHDKMYWYQQDPGMELHLIHYSYGVNSTEKGDLSSESTVSRIRTEHFPLTLESARPSHTSQYLCASSVEGADAFFGQGTRLTVV.

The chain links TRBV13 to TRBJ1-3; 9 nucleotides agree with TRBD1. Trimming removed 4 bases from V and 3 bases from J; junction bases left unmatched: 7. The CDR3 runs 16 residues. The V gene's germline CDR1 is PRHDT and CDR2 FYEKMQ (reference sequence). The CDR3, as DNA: TGTGCCAGCAGCTATCAACAGGGGGCGCTTGGAAACACCATATATTTT. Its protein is CASSYQQGALGNTIYF.

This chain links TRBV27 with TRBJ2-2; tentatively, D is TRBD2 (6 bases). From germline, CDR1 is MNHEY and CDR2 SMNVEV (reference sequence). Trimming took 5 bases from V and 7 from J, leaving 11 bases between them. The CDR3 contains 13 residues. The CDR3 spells CASSPLGGGELFF. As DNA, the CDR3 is TGTGCCAGCAGTCCCCTCGGGGGCGGGGAGCTGTTTTTT.

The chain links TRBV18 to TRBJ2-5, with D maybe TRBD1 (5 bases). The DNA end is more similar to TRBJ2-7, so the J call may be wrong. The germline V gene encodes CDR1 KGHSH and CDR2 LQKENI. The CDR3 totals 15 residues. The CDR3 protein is CASSPPGQSSYEQYF. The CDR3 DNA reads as TGTGCCAGCTCACCACCGGGGCAGAGCTCCTACGAGCAGTACTTC.